The 9 T cell receptor beta chains reported below all come from one sample, sequenced in a study of CD8 T cells in Susac syndrome. Random hexamers were used to reverse transcribe roughly 0.45 to 1 ug of RNA. TCRdb redid the calling of the immunoSEQ multiplex PCR reads with MiXCR, one entry per CDR3 protein. The sample holds around 130,000 distinct CDR3 sequences; around nine tenths are singletons and the top ten take about 0.23%. Sequences were obtained from CD8+ T cells from PBMCs. The source is a human donor with multiple sclerosis.

This clonotype was counted between two and nine times. The chain joins TRBV29-1 to TRBJ1-1; D uncertain. Germline V gives CDR1 SQVTM, CDR2 ANQGSEA. Trimming cost V 4 bases and J 8 bases, with 5 bases left between them. This CDR3 has 9 amino acids. In DNA, the CDR3 is TGCAGCGTTGGGACGGAAGCTTTCTTT. Residues: CSVGTEAFF.

The chain is built from TRBV6-1 and TRBJ2-7; 10 nucleotides match TRBD1. J lost 5 bases, V lost 6 bases, and 4 bases had no gene match. The CDR3 runs 13 residues. CDR1 and CDR2 from the germline V gene are MNHNS and SASEGT. The CDR3 is CASSWDRGHEQYF. CDR3 DNA sequence: TGTGCCAGCAGCTGGGACAGGGGCCACGAGCAGTACTTC.

J is TRBJ2-7 and V is TRBV6-2 or TRBV6-3; TRBD2 agrees at 7 bases. The V gene's germline CDR1 is MNHEY and CDR2 SVGEGT. This CDR3 has 14 amino acids. V was pared by 6 bases and J by 0 bases, with 5 bases of the junction left unmatched. CDR3 amino acids: CASSSGTNSYEQYF. CDR3 DNA sequence: TGTGCCAGCAGCTCCGGGACTAACTCCTACGAGCAGTACTTC.

The rearrangement links TRBV9 to TRBJ2-1; unclear D gene. With 0 bases removed from V and 8 bases from J, the gap between germline ends came to 6 bases. The CDR3 spans 12 residues. The germline V gene encodes CDR1 SGDLS and CDR2 YYNGEE. CDR3 loop: CASSVGGHEQFF. The CDR3 DNA reads as TGTGCCAGCAGCGTAGGAGGTCATGAGCAGTTCTTC.

The chain employs TRBV7-2 and TRBJ2-1, with TRBD2 identical over 10 bases. V shed 0 bases, J shed 4 bases, and the junction held 9 bases outside the gene matches. The CDR3 loop spans 18 amino acids. Germline V gene sequence: CDR1 SGHTA, CDR2 FQGNSA. The CDR3 loop is CASSLALTSGDFYNEQFF. The CDR3 DNA reads TGTGCCAGCAGCTTAGCGCTTACTAGCGGGGACTTTTACAATGAGCAGTTCTTC.

The V gene is TRBV7-9, the J gene TRBJ2-6; TRBD1 is a possible D gene (6 bases). Germline-derived CDR1 and CDR2 are SEHNR and FQNEAQ (reference sequence). The V gene lost 5 bases and the J gene lost 0 bases, with 11 bases spanning the gap. CDR3 size: 16 residues. CDR3 DNA sequence: TGTGCCAGCAGCATTGGACAGTCCTCTGGGGCCAACGTCCTGACTTTC. This sequence encodes CASSIGQSSGANVLTF.

The chain links TRBV12-3 or TRBV12-4 to TRBJ1-1; D gene uncertain. Between the trimmed V and J ends, which lost 3 bases and 1 base, there was a span of 9 bases. The CDR3 is made up of 14 amino acids. The CDR3 here is CASSLAPQNTEAFF. DNA of the CDR3: TGTGCCAGCAGTTTGGCGCCCCAGAACACTGAAGCTTTCTTT.

The V and J genes are TRBV7-9 and TRBJ2-1, with 10 nucleotides matching TRBD2. Germline lookup yields CDR1 SEHNR and CDR2 FQNEAQ (reference sequence). V dropped 6 bases and J dropped 4; count of bases not matched to a gene: 6. CDR3 length equals 15 residues. DNA for the CDR3: TGTGCCAGCAGTCGCACTAGCGGGATTTACAATGAGCAGTTCTTC. Protein product: CASSRTSGIYNEQFF.

The rearrangement links TRBV28 to TRBJ1-2; maybe TRBD1 (6 bases). The CDR3 sequence is 13 residues long. Trimming left V 3 bases short and J 4 bases short, with 9 bases between. Germline-derived CDR1 and CDR2 are MDHEN and SYDVKM. CDR3 in amino acids: CASSFDRLYGYTF. CDR3 DNA: TGTGCCAGCAGTTTCGACAGGCTCTATGGCTACACCTTC.